The 12 T cell receptor beta chains in this list originate from one sample, sequenced in a study of PD-1 blockade in classical Hodgkin lymphoma. Profiled with immunoSEQ multiplex PCR; TCRdb holds only in-frame clones, not every one. The sample carries fewer than 15,000 clones, roughly 66% recorded once. Each patient's relapse followed autologous stem cell transplantation, and brentuximab vedotin exposure varied. Sequences were derived from peripheral blood mononuclear cells (PBMCs), sampled at baseline. Receptors originate from a human donor with classical Hodgkin lymphoma.

This clone was seen a single time. The rearrangement uses TRBV19 and TRBJ2-3; 7 bases agree with TRBD2. The J segment lost 2 bases and the V segment lost 9 bases, leaving 11 bases of the junction unmatched. CDR1 is LNHDA, CDR2 SQIVND, per germline (reference sequence). The CDR3 contains 15 residues. The CDR3 DNA reads TGTGCCAGCCTCAGCGGGGCAGGGCCCACAGATACGCAGTATTTT. Its translation is CASLSGAGPTDTQYF.

This sequence joins TRBV30 and TRBJ2-2, with TRBD2 matching over 10 bases. The ends lost 3 bases at V and 1 base at J; junction bases unmatched: 5. There are 16 residues in the CDR3. The V gene's germline CDR1 is GTSNPN and CDR2 SVGIG (reference sequence). CDR3 in amino acids: CAWRISGRKNTGELFF. The CDR3 region has the DNA TGTGCCTGGAGAATTAGCGGGAGGAAGAACACCGGGGAGCTGTTTTTT.

The genes are TRBV7-9 and TRBJ2-7, with 7 bases aligning to TRBD1. This CDR3 region has 14 residues. Germline loops: CDR1 SEHNR, CDR2 FQNEAQ (reference sequence). The V segment lost 6 bases and the J segment 3 bases; nucleotides outside the gene matches: 8. CDR3 protein: CASRADREGYEQYF. In DNA form, the CDR3 reads TGTGCCAGCAGGGCCGACAGGGAAGGCTACGAGCAGTACTTC.

The chain employs TRBV19 and TRBJ1-6, with a weak D call TRBD1 (5 bases). From germline, CDR1 is LNHDA and CDR2 SQIVND (reference sequence). V lost 6 bases, J lost 0 bases, and 15 bases lay in between. The CDR3 is made up of 17 amino acids. CDR3 in DNA: TGTGCCAGTAGCAGGGAAGCGCTAAGCTCCTATAATTCACCCCTCCACTTT. It codes for CASSREALSSYNSPLHF.

V usage is TRBV5-4 and J usage is TRBJ2-7, with TRBD2 identical over 7 bases. The CDR3 loop spans 16 amino acids. Germline values: CDR1 SGHNT, CDR2 YYREEE (reference sequence). J was trimmed by 5 bases and V by 0 bases; bases with no gene match: 11. The CDR3 is CASSLVGGKEENEQYF. CDR3 nucleotide sequence: TGTGCCAGCAGCTTGGTCGGGGGGAAGGAGGAAAACGAGCAGTACTTC.

V is TRBV2 and J is TRBJ2-3; D is uncertain. The CDR3 runs to 13 residues. The germline V gene encodes CDR1 SNHLY and CDR2 FYNNEI. Trimming pared 6 bases from V and 2 bases from J, leaving 9 bases between. This CDR3 is CASRWATTDTQYF. The CDR3 DNA sequence: TGTGCCAGCAGGTGGGCCACCACAGATACGCAGTATTTT.

The rearrangement uses TRBV6-5 and TRBJ1-1; weak D call: TRBD1 (6 bases). The CDR3 runs 15 residues. The germline V gene has CDR1 MNHEY and CDR2 SVGAGI. Trimming took 5 bases from V and 5 from J, leaving 18 bases between them. The CDR3 DNA follows: TGTGCCAGCAGTCACGGTGGGGGGCGAAGGACTGAAGCTTTCTTT. Its translation is CASSHGGGRRTEAFF.

The J gene is TRBJ2-1, the V gene TRBV28; 8 bases map to TRBD1. Germline V gene lookup returns CDR1 MDHEN and CDR2 SYDVKM. CDR3 size: 16 residues. J was trimmed by 7 bases and V by 3 bases; bases with no gene match: 11. The CDR3, as DNA: TGTGCCAGCAGTTTCGACCCTAGGACAGGGCGGAATGAGCAGTTCTTC. This codes for CASSFDPRTGRNEQFF.

This clone was seen only a few times. The rearrangement uses TRBV6-6 and TRBJ1-1; possibly TRBD1 for D (6 bases). This CDR3 has 14 residues. Germline V CDR1 and CDR2: MNHNY, SVGAGI (reference sequence). The V gene lost 2 bases and the J gene lost 5 bases, with 12 bases spanning the gap. The DNA of the CDR3 is TGTGCCAGCAGTTACGGGGGGGCCCTTACTGAAGCTTTCTTT. This sequence encodes CASSYGGALTEAFF.

The chain links TRBV5-6 to TRBJ1-4; no clear D gene. V lost 3 bases, J lost 8 bases, and 14 bases lay in between. This CDR3 comprises 14 residues. Germline loops: CDR1 SGHDT, CDR2 YYEEEE. CDR3 in DNA: TGTGCCAGCAGCTATTCGGACGGCGGGGAAAAACTGTTTTTT. Translation gives CASSYSDGGEKLFF.

In the case of this clone: A read error may account for a junction end that differs from germline. The identical CDR3 is also encoded by other nucleotide sequences in the sample. The CDR3 coding sequence is TGTGCCGCTAGGGGGGACACCGTCGGTGAAAAATTGTTTTTT. Translated, it gives CAARGDTVGEKLFF. The chain employs TRBV19 and TRBJ1-4; D perhaps matches TRBD1 (6 bases). Per germline, CDR1 LNHDA and CDR2 SQIVND (reference sequence). The CDR3 spans 14 residues.

The chain joins TRBV7-1 to TRBJ2-1; 9 bases agree with TRBD2. TRBV7-1 carries the ORF label, with uncertain function. The CDR3 runs to 15 residues. V lost 5 bases to trimming and J lost 6 bases; unmatched junction nucleotides: 8. CDR3 loop: CASSALAGDGNEQFF. CDR3 DNA: TGTGCCAGCAGCGCGTTAGCGGGAGACGGCAATGAGCAGTTCTTC.